The 17 T cell receptor beta chains below come from one sample, sequenced in a study of T cell changes during pregnancy in multiple sclerosis. Here immunoSEQ multiplex PCR was the method, and the copy in TCRdb shows in-frame clones only, minus some. The sample carries about 38,000 clones, around 92% recorded once. Here the sequenced sample was CD8+ T cells from peripheral blood mononuclear cells, taken after pregnancy. The source is a female donor with multiple sclerosis, enrolled in a pregnancy study.

The chain employs TRBV7-9 and TRBJ1-4, with TRBD1 matching over 7 bases. The CDR3 is made up of 14 amino acids. The trim removed 3 bases at V and 5 bases at J, leaving 3 bases unmatched. Germline V gene data show CDR1 as SEHNR and CDR2 as FQNEAQ (reference sequence). The CDR3, as DNA: TGTGCCAGCAGCTTCGGGACAGTGAATGAAAAACTGTTTTTT. It codes for CASSFGTVNEKLFF.

In this sample, this clone turned up many times. V gene TRBV9 combines with J gene TRBJ1-2, with TRBD1 identical over 11 bases. The V gene end was trimmed by 4 bases and the J gene end by 6 bases; junction bases not matched to a gene: 11. Germline assignment: CDR1 SGDLS and CDR2 YYNGEE. CDR3 length: 16 amino acids. This CDR3 reads CASSKRRTGGEDGYTF. The CDR3 nucleotides read TGTGCCAGCAGCAAGCGACGGACAGGGGGCGAGGATGGCTACACCTTC.

The genes are TRBV29-1 and TRBJ2-7; TRBD2 is a possible D gene (5 bases). Germline CDR1 SQVTM, CDR2 ANQGSEA. The CDR3 loop spans 17 amino acids. V lost 1 base, J lost 4 bases, and 23 bases lay in between. CDR3 region: CSVEGRPREPLQYEQYF. CDR3 in DNA: TGCAGCGTTGAAGGACGACCGAGGGAGCCCTTACAATACGAGCAGTACTTC.

The chain recombines TRBV7-8 with TRBJ2-1, with D maybe TRBD2 (8 bases). Germline V gives CDR1 SGHVS, CDR2 FQNEAQ. The CDR3 is made up of 15 amino acids. Trimming stripped 2 bases from V and 8 bases from J, with 16 bases between. CDR3 coding DNA: TGTGCCAGCAGCTTACTAACGGGAGGGGGCGATGAGCAGTTCTTC. It encodes CASSLLTGGGDEQFF.

V and J are TRBV27 and TRBJ1-2; D possibly corresponds to TRBD1 (6 bases). Germline CDR1 reads MNHEY; CDR2 reads SMNVEV (reference sequence). CDR3 length: 15 residues. V lost 2 bases and J lost 8, with 18 bases in between. The CDR3 loop is CASSLVSGTSAGYTF. As DNA, the CDR3 is TGTGCCAGCAGTTTAGTTTCCGGGACAAGCGCCGGCTACACCTTC.

V usage is TRBV27 and J usage is TRBJ2-5; 7 bases match TRBD1. The germline V gene has CDR1 MNHEY and CDR2 SMNVEV (reference sequence). The CDR3 covers 13 residues. With 6 bases clipped from V and 5 bases from J, the junction kept 6 bases outside the gene matches. CDR3 in DNA: TGTGCCAGCAGGCTGACAGGGTACGAGACCCAGTACTTC. Protein sequence: CASRLTGYETQYF.

V is TRBV30 and J is TRBJ1-5, with TRBD1 matching 10 bases. V was clipped by 3 bases and J by 2 bases; unmatched bases: 10. This CDR3 has 17 residues. CDR1 is GTSNPN and CDR2 is SVGIG in the germline V gene (reference sequence). The CDR3, as DNA: TGTGCCTGGAGCTCTCCTCGAGGGACAGGGGGCAATCAGCCCCAGCATTTT. Its protein is CAWSSPRGTGGNQPQHF.

This rearrangement joins TRBV9 to TRBJ2-7; D might be TRBD2 (5 bases). The CDR3 contains 15 residues. CDR1 and CDR2 (germline): SGDLS, YYNGEE. Trimming removed 0 bases at V and 5 bases at J, with 15 bases between. The CDR3 protein is CASSVDWAGSDEQYF. CDR3 coding DNA: TGTGCCAGCAGCGTAGATTGGGCGGGTTCGGACGAGCAGTACTTC.

This rearrangement joins TRBV19 to TRBJ1-1; D may be TRBD1 (5 bases). This CDR3 has 12 residues. Trimming removed 9 bases from V and 4 bases from J, with 12 bases in between. In germline, CDR1 is LNHDA, CDR2 SQIVND (reference sequence). CDR3 residues: CASSWGGTEAFF. In DNA, the CDR3 is TGTGCCAGCAGTTGGGGGGGCACTGAAGCTTTCTTT. Full variable domain (outside the CDR3, taken from reference TRBV19 and TRBJ1-1): DGGITQSPKYLFRKEGQNVTLSCEQNLNHDAMYWYRQDPGQGLRLIYYSQIVNDFQKGDIAEGYSVSREKKESFPLTVTSAQKNPTAFYLCASSWGGTEAFFGQGTRLTVV.

This sequence joins TRBV19 and TRBJ2-1, with D possibly being TRBD1 (5 bases). Germline V gene lookup returns CDR1 LNHDA and CDR2 SQIVND (reference sequence). The CDR3 runs 14 residues. V was trimmed by 1 base and J by 7 bases, leaving 11 bases between them. CDR3 amino acids: CASSIAAGYNEQFF. As DNA, the CDR3 is TGTGCCAGTAGTATAGCGGCAGGGTATAATGAGCAGTTCTTC.

The chain links TRBV9 to TRBJ2-3, with 7 bases matching TRBD2. Germline values: CDR1 SGDLS, CDR2 YYNGEE. CDR3 length: 17 amino acids. With 4 bases clipped from V and 0 bases from J, the junction kept 11 bases outside the gene matches. CDR3 nucleotides: TGTGCCAGCAGCTTACGGGACTACGACCCTAGCACAGATACGCAGTATTTT. Translating gives CASSLRDYDPSTDTQYF.

The genes are TRBV5-1 and TRBJ2-1; TRBD1 aligns across 10 bases. The V segment lost 0 bases and the J segment 8 bases; nucleotides outside the gene matches: 5. Germline V gives CDR1 SGHRS, CDR2 YFSETQ. The CDR3 contains 15 residues. The CDR3 DNA follows: TGCGCCAGCAGCTTGGAGGGACAGGGGTTGGATGAGCAGTTCTTC. Its protein is CASSLEGQGLDEQFF.

The V and J genes are TRBV7-9 and TRBJ2-7; TRBD1 matches 7 bases. V trimming: 5 bases; J trimming: 11 bases; junction bases outside the gene matches: 9. The germline V gene has CDR1 SEHNR and CDR2 FQNEAQ (reference sequence). This CDR3 has 12 residues. The CDR3 region is CASSNRDSRKYF. In nucleotides, the CDR3 is TGTGCCAGCAGCAACCGGGACAGCAGGAAGTACTTC.

A single count supports this clone. V is TRBV13 and J is TRBJ2-2, with 9 positions matching TRBD1. This CDR3 spans 15 amino acids. CDR1 and CDR2 (germline): PRHDT, FYEKMQ (reference sequence). The V and J ends lost 5 bases and 4 bases, in that order; junction bases with no gene match: 5. CDR3 nucleotide sequence: TGTGCCAGCAGCCGGACAGGGGTCGGCACCGGGGAGCTGTTTTTT. Amino acid sequence: CASSRTGVGTGELFF. The whole variable domain, remainder taken from reference TRBV13 and TRBJ2-2, is AAGVIQSPRHLIKEKRETATLKCYPIPRHDTVYWYQQGPGQDPQFLISFYEKMQSDKGSIPDRFSAQQFSDYHSELNMSSLELGDSALYFCASSRTGVGTGELFFGEGSRLTVL.

Here the CDR3 DNA reads TGTGCCAGCTCACAGCAAGGGACAGGGCGTCTCGGCTCCTACAATGAGCAGTTCTTC. It translates to CASSQQGTGRLGSYNEQFF. J is TRBJ2-1 and V is TRBV18; 9 nucleotides match TRBD1. Trimming removed 4 bases from V and 0 bases from J; junction bases left unmatched: 13. The CDR3 covers 19 residues. Germline lookup yields CDR1 KGHSH and CDR2 LQKENI.

The gene calls are TRBV7-2 and TRBJ2-1; possibly TRBD2 for D (5 bases). The CDR3 runs to 14 residues. Germline V gene lookup returns CDR1 SGHTA and CDR2 FQGNSA. Trimming shortened V by 3 bases and J by 4 bases, and 10 bases separated the two germline ends. CDR3 nucleotide sequence: TGTGCCAGCAGCTTCCGCGGGCCTTACAATGAGCAGTTCTTC. It specifies CASSFRGPYNEQFF.

This chain links TRBV6-6 with TRBJ1-2; D call uncertain. The CDR3 extends over 14 amino acids. Deletions cut 2 bases from V and 4 bases from J, with 11 bases between. CDR1 and CDR2 from the germline V gene are MNHNY and SVGAGI (reference sequence). The CDR3 protein is CASSYPEGFYGYTF. CDR3 nucleotides: TGTGCCAGCAGTTACCCTGAGGGTTTCTATGGCTACACCTTC.